Detailed here is one TCR beta chain. V was pared by 5 bases and J by 6 bases, with 10 bases of the junction left unmatched. Germline V CDR1 and CDR2: PRHDT, FYEKMQ (reference sequence). The CDR3 loop spans 15 amino acids. Amplified TCR beta CDR3 regions derived from RNA transcripts. Researchers ran a first-round RT-PCR on the TCR CDR3 using the HTBI primer set. TCRdb fed the multiplex PCR reads into MiXCR, producing one record per CDR3 protein. The sample holds about 300,000 distinct CDR3 sequences, approximately 17% seen once. The data originate from a study of T cells in Graves' hyperthyroidism and ophthalmopathy.

The chain is built from TRBV13 and TRBJ1-1; the match to TRBD1 covers 9 bases. The specimen sequenced was blood. This receptor was taken from a man aged 25-40 years with Graves' hyperthyroidism. The CDR3 DNA follows: TGTGCCAGCAGCCCCGAGGGGGACAGGGTGCCTGAAGCTTTCTTT. Its translation: CASSPEGDRVPEAFF.